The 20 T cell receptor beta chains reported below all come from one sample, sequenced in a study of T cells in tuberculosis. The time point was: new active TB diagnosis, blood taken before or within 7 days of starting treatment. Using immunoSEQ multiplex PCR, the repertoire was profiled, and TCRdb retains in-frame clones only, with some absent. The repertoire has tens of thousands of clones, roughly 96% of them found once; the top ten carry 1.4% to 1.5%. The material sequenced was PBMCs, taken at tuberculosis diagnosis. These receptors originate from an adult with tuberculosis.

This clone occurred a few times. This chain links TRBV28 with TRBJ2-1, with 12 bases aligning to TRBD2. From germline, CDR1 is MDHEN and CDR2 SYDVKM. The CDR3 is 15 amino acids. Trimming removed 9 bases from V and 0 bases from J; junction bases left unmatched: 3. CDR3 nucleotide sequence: TGTGCCAGTTTGACTAGCGGGAGCTCCTACAATGAGCAGTTCTTC. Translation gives CASLTSGSSYNEQFF.

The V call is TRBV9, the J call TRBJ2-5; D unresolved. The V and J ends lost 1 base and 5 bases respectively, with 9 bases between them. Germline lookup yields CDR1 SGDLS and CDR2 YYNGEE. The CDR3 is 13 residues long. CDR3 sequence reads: CASSVNPRETQYF. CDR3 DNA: TGTGCCAGCAGCGTAAACCCTCGGGAGACCCAGTACTTC.

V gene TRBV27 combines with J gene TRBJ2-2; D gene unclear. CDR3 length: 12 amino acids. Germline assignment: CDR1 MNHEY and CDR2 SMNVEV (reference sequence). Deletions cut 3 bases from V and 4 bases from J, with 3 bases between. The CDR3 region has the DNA TGTGCCAGCAGTTTTCTCACCGGGGAGCTGTTTTTT. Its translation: CASSFLTGELFF.

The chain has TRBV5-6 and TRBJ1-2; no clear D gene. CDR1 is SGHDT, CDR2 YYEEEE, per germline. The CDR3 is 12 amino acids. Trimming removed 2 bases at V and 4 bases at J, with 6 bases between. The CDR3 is CASSLLSYGYTF. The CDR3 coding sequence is TGTGCCAGCAGCTTACTGAGCTATGGCTACACCTTC.

Here the CDR3 reads CASKAQGGQPQHF. Here the CDR3 DNA reads TGTGCCAGCAAGGCCCAGGGGGGTCAGCCCCAGCATTTT. V gene TRBV27 combines with J gene TRBJ1-5; 7 nucleotides align to TRBD1. The V gene end was trimmed by 7 bases and the J gene end by 6 bases; junction bases not matched to a gene: 6. This CDR3 contains 13 residues. The germline CDR1 and CDR2 sequences are MNHEY and SMNVEV (reference sequence).

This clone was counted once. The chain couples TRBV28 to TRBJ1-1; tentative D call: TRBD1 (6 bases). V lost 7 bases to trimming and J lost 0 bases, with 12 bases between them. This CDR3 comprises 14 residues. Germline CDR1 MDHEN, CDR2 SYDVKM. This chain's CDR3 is CASISGALNTEAFF. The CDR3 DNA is TGTGCCAGCATTTCAGGGGCTTTGAACACTGAAGCTTTCTTT.

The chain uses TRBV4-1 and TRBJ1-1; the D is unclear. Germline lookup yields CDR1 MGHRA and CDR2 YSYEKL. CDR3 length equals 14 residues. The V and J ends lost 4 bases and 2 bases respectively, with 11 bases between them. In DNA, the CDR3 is TGCGCCAGCAGCCCCCGAGTTATCAACACTGAAGCTTTCTTT. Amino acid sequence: CASSPRVINTEAFF.

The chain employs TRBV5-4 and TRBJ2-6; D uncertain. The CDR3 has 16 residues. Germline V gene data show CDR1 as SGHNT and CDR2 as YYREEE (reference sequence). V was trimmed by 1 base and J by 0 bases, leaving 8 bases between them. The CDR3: CASSLYGSSGANVLTF. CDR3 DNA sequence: TGTGCCAGCAGCTTGTACGGTTCCTCTGGGGCCAACGTCCTGACTTTC. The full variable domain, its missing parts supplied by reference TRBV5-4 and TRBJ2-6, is ETGVTQSPTHLIKTRGQQVTLRCSSQSGHNTVSWYQQALGQGPQFIFQYYREEENGRGNFPPRFSGLQFPNYSSELNVNALELDDSALYLCASSLYGSSGANVLTFGAGSRLTVL.

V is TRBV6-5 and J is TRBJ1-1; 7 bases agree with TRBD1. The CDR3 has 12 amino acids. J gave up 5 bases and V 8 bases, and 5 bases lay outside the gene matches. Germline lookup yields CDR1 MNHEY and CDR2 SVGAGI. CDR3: CASYRGLTEAFF. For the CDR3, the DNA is TGTGCCAGCTACAGGGGTCTAACTGAAGCTTTCTTT.

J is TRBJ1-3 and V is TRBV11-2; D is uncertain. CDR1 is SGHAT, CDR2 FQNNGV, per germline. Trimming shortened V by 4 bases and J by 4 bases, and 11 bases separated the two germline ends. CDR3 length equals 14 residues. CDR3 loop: CASSSVSFGNTIYF. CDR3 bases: TGTGCCAGCAGCTCCGTATCCTTCGGAAACACCATATATTTT. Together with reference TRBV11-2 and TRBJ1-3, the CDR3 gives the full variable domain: EAGVAQSPRYKIIEKRQSVAFWCNPISGHATLYWYQQILGQGPKLLIQFQNNGVVDDSQLPKDRFSAERLKGVDSTLKIQPAKLEDSAVYLCASSSVSFGNTIYFGEGSWLTVV.

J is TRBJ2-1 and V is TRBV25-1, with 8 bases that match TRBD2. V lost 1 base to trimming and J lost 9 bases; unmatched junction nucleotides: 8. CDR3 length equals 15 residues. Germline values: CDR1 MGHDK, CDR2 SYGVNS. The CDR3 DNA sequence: TGTGCCAGCAGTGAATTAAGCGGGAGCGGCATTGAGCAGTTCTTC. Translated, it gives CASSELSGSGIEQFF.

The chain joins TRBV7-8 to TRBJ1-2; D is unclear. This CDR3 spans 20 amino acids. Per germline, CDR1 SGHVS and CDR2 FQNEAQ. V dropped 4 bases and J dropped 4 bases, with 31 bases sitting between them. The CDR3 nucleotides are TGTGCCAGCAGCTCTAAAACTCCTCGGGGTGGGCTTGTGAAGAGCTATGGCTACACCTTC. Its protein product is CASSSKTPRGGLVKSYGYTF.

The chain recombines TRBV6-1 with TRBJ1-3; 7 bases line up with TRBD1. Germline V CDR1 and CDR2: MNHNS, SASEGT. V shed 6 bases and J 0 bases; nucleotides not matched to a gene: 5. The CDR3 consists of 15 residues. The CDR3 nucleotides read TGTGCCAGCAGGGACAGGCTCCTCTCTGGAAACACCATATATTTT. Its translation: CASRDRLLSGNTIYF.

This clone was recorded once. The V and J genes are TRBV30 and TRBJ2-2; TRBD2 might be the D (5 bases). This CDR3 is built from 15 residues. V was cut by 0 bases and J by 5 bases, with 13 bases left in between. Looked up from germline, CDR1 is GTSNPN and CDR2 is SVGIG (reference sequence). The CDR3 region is CAWSVLGEETGELFF. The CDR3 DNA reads TGTGCCTGGAGTGTACTGGGAGAGGAAACCGGGGAGCTGTTTTTT. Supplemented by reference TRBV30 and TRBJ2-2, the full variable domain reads SQTIHQWPATLVQPVGSPLSLECTVEGTSNPNLYWYRQAAGRGLQLLFYSVGIGQISSEVPQNLSASRPQDRQFILSSKKLLLSDSGFYLCAWSVLGEETGELFFGEGSRLTVL.

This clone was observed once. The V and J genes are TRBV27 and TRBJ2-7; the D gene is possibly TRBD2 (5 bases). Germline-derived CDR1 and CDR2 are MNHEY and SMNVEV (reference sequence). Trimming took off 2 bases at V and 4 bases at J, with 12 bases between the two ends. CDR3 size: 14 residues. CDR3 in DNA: TGTGCCAGCAGTTTAACGTCAAGGAGGTACGAGCAGTACTTC. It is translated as CASSLTSRRYEQYF.

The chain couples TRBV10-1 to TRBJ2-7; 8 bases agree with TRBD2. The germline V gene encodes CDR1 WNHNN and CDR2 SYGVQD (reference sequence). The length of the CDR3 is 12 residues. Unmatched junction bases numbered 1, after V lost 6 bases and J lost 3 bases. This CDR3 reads CASSSGGYEQYF. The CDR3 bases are TGCGCCAGCAGCAGCGGGGGCTACGAGCAGTACTTC.

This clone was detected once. This CDR3 reads CASSLSGRGTYEQYF. The DNA of the CDR3 is TGCGCCAGCAGCTTGTCCGGCAGGGGCACTTACGAGCAGTACTTC. The V call is TRBV5-1, the J call TRBJ2-7; TRBD1 is a possible D gene (6 bases). V lost 1 base and J lost 4, with 15 bases in between. Germline CDR1 reads SGHRS; CDR2 reads YFSETQ. CDR3 length equals 15 residues.

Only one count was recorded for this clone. CDR3 DNA: TGTGCCAGCAGCCCAAGGGGGCTTGCTGGCTACACCTTC. It codes for CASSPRGLAGYTF. V is TRBV6-5 and J is TRBJ1-2; 7 bases align to TRBD1. The V gene end was trimmed by 6 bases and the J gene end by 7 bases; junction bases not matched to a gene: 8. Germline CDR1 reads MNHEY; CDR2 reads SVGAGI. The CDR3 is 13 amino acids.

The CDR3 DNA reads as TGTGCCAGCAAAGACAGGGGAGGCACCGGGGAGCTGTTTTTT. Its protein product is CASKDRGGTGELFF. The chain uses TRBV6-6 and TRBJ2-2, with 8 bases fitting TRBD1. This CDR3 comprises 14 residues. Germline assignment: CDR1 MNHNY and CDR2 SVGAGI (reference sequence). Trimming at V came to 7 bases and at J to 4 bases, leaving 5 bases not matched to a gene.

This chain's CDR3 is CASSPTGSYNEQFF. CDR3 coding DNA: TGTGCCAGCTCACCTACAGGCTCCTACAATGAGCAGTTCTTC. J is TRBJ2-1 and V is TRBV18, with D tentatively TRBD1 (5 bases). The CDR3 is 14 amino acids. CDR1 and CDR2 from the germline V gene are KGHSH and LQKENI. V shed 3 bases and J shed 0 bases, with 6 bases lying between them.